The source of this T cell receptor (beta chain) is a study of blood T cell repertoires in COVID-19. At the level of the study: Samples came from the United States, Italy and Spain, spanning acute and convalescent COVID-19. PBMCs, B-cell-depleted T cells, or T cells were the source of the cDNA or gDNA that made up the material.

The CDR3 is 16 residues long. Germline loops: CDR1 SGHVS, CDR2 FNYEAQ. J lost 7 bases, V lost 2 bases, and 9 bases had no gene match. Sequencing used immunoSEQ multiplex PCR; TCRdb keeps in-frame clones, though not all of them. Of under 200,000 clones listed, around three quarters are singletons. The sample consisted of peripheral blood. This TCR derives from a man in his sixties with active or convalescent COVID-19. The rearrangement links TRBV7-6 to TRBJ2-1; 9 bases are shared with TRBD1. CDR3 DNA: TGTGCCAGCAGCTTATCGGGGGACAGGGTGGGGAATGAGCAGTTCTTC. Translated: CASSLSGDRVGNEQFF.